The 29 T cell receptor beta chains below were found in one sample sequenced in a study of shared clonotypes between healthy human individuals. This table comes from immunoSEQ multiplex PCR, and its TCRdb copy is limited to in-frame clones, with some not included. The sample contains 2 million to 2.5 million clones, approximately 96% of which appear only once. The sample taken for sequencing was naive CD4+ T cells sorted from blood. Subset specified: CD45RA+ positively selected. The receptors derive from a man aged 18 to 30 in good health.

The CDR3 protein is CASSPYRDGISYEQYF. The DNA of the CDR3 is TGTGCCAGCAGTCCATACCGGGACGGTATCTCCTACGAGCAGTACTTC. The chain employs TRBV27 and TRBJ2-7; D possibly matches TRBD1 or TRBD2 (5 bases each). The CDR3 is 16 amino acids. V shed 5 bases and J shed 0 bases, with 17 bases lying between them. CDR1 is MNHEY and CDR2 is SMNVEV in the germline V gene (reference sequence).

The rearrangement links TRBV6-1 to TRBJ1-6; D not resolved. The CDR3 spans 11 residues. Germline CDR1 reads MNHNS; CDR2 reads SASEGT. V was cut by 6 bases and J by 13 bases, with 10 bases left in between. The CDR3 DNA reads TGTGCCAGCAGCCCCGCGGGGCCCCTCCACTTT. It yields the protein CASSPAGPLHF.

The chain joins TRBV4-1 to TRBJ2-3; 11 nucleotides agree with TRBD2. With V trimmed by 2 bases and J by 2 bases, 3 bases remained unmatched. The CDR3 loop spans 16 amino acids. Germline lookup yields CDR1 MGHRA and CDR2 YSYEKL. CDR3 protein: CASSQPLAGATDTQYF. CDR3 in DNA: TGCGCCAGCAGCCAACCACTAGCGGGGGCCACAGATACGCAGTATTTT.

V usage is TRBV10-3 and J usage is TRBJ2-1; no firm D call. Trimming took 5 bases from V and 2 from J, leaving 10 bases between them. Germline V gives CDR1 ENHRY, CDR2 SYGVKD. The CDR3 spans 14 residues. This chain's CDR3 is CAISKIFAYNEQFF. The CDR3 coding sequence is TGTGCCATCAGTAAAATCTTCGCCTACAATGAGCAGTTCTTC.

This chain uses TRBV7-2 with TRBJ1-4; D is perhaps TRBD1 (6 bases). V lost 0 bases to trimming and J lost 10 bases, with 15 bases between them. From germline, CDR1 is SGHTA and CDR2 FQGNSA. The CDR3 covers 15 residues. DNA for the CDR3: TGTGCCAGCAGCTTAGCCCCGGGGGCCTGGGGAAAACTGTTTTTT. Translating gives CASSLAPGAWGKLFF.

This chain connects TRBV6-1 to TRBJ1-2; D might be TRBD1 (5 bases). The length of the CDR3 is 15 residues. V dropped 3 bases and J dropped 4 bases, with 15 bases sitting between them. Germline CDR1 MNHNS, CDR2 SASEGT. CDR3 residues: CASSDWQGGIYGYTF. The CDR3 nucleotides are TGTGCCAGCAGTGATTGGCAGGGTGGTATCTATGGCTACACCTTC.

This clone was observed once. J is TRBJ1-1 and V is TRBV4-3; 8 bases map to TRBD1. The germline gives CDR1 LGHNA, CDR2 YSLEER. V lost 4 bases to trimming and J lost 4 bases; unmatched junction nucleotides: 2. The CDR3 has 13 residues. CDR3 loop: CASSPTGGTEAFF. CDR3 in DNA: TGCGCCAGCAGCCCCACAGGGGGCACTGAAGCTTTCTTT.

The genes are TRBV11-2 and TRBJ2-5; TRBD1 agrees at 8 bases. Germline V gives CDR1 SGHAT, CDR2 FQNNGV. This CDR3 contains 13 residues. V lost 5 bases and J lost 5; bases outside the gene matches: 4. This chain's CDR3 is CASSQGAVETQYF. CDR3 DNA sequence: TGTGCCAGCAGCCAGGGGGCGGTGGAGACCCAGTACTTC.

The chain uses TRBV2 and TRBJ2-7; either TRBD1 or TRBD2 may supply D (5 bases each). This CDR3 region has 13 residues. CDR1 SNHLY and CDR2 FYNNEI come from the germline V gene. The germline V and J ends were trimmed by 6 bases and 2 bases, with 11 bases remaining between them. The CDR3 loop reads CASRGDQTYEQYF. The CDR3 DNA sequence: TGTGCCAGCAGGGGGGACCAGACCTACGAGCAGTACTTC.

V is TRBV10-3 and J is TRBJ1-2; no definite D call. Trimming removed 10 bases from V and 3 bases from J, with 18 bases in between. The CDR3 consists of 14 residues. The germline V gene encodes CDR1 ENHRY and CDR2 SYGVKD. The CDR3 nucleotides are TGTGCCACCAGCAAGGGAGAAGGTTACTATGGCTACACCTTC. Translating it yields CATSKGEGYYGYTF.

Remarks on this clone: At one of its ends the junction is not consistent with the germline gene, which may arise from a read error. V is TRBV7-7 and J is TRBJ2-5; D remains unclear. Germline CDR1 reads SSHAT; CDR2 reads FNYEAQ (reference sequence). The CDR3 has 14 residues. For the CDR3, the DNA is TGTGCTAGCAGCTTAGATCCTAGTTCCCCCACCCAGTACTTC. It translates to CASSLDPSSPTQYF.

The chain carries TRBV7-8 and TRBJ2-3, with 7 positions matching TRBD1. The CDR3 has 14 amino acids. The junction had 2 bases not matched to a gene; V was cut back by 4 bases and J by 1 base. Germline V gives CDR1 SGHVS, CDR2 FQNEAQ. This CDR3 is CASSSGQGTDTQYF. The DNA for the CDR3 is TGTGCCAGCAGCTCTGGACAGGGCACAGATACGCAGTATTTT.

The chain links TRBV6-1 to TRBJ2-1, with D unresolved. The length of the CDR3 is 12 residues. Trimming cost V 1 base and J 13 bases, with 11 bases left between them. The germline V gene has CDR1 MNHNS and CDR2 SASEGT. The CDR3 DNA is TGTGCCAGCAGTGAAGTTCTGGCGATTCAGTTCTTC. It codes for CASSEVLAIQFF.

The V gene is TRBV10-3, the J gene TRBJ2-7; D tentatively reads TRBD1 or TRBD2 (6 bases each). CDR3 length: 14 amino acids. V was shortened by 0 bases and J by 6 bases, with 12 bases between the two germline ends. CDR1 and CDR2 (germline): ENHRY, SYGVKD. The CDR3 region is CAISESPRGGEQYF. The CDR3 nucleotides read TGTGCCATCAGTGAGTCCCCCAGGGGAGGCGAGCAGTACTTC.

This clone was found once. The same CDR3 also results from other DNA sequences found in this sample. DNA for the CDR3: TGCGCCAGCAGCTTGGCCGTTGGGCAGGGCAACGAAAAACTGTTTTTT. The encoded protein is CASSLAVGQGNEKLFF. This chain connects TRBV5-1 to TRBJ1-4, with D maybe TRBD1 (5 bases). CDR1 and CDR2 from the germline V gene are SGHRS and YFSETQ. The CDR3 has 16 residues. Trimming pared 0 bases from V and 8 bases from J, leaving 17 bases between.

V usage is TRBV27 and J usage is TRBJ1-5; D not resolved. The V end was cut by 7 bases, the J end by 15 bases, with 19 bases between. The CDR3 has 12 residues. The germline CDR1 and CDR2 sequences are MNHEY and SMNVEV (reference sequence). The CDR3 nucleotides are TGTGCCAGCATCCAACCCCCTATAGTCCCGCATTTT. Translating gives CASIQPPIVPHF.

V usage is TRBV7-8 and J usage is TRBJ1-5, with 7 bases that match TRBD1. CDR1 and CDR2 (germline): SGHVS, FQNEAQ. CDR3 size: 15 residues. Unmatched junction bases numbered 7, after V lost 5 bases and J lost 3 bases. The CDR3 DNA reads TGTGCCAGCAGCGGACGGGACAGTACCAATCAGCCCCAGCATTTT. It codes for CASSGRDSTNQPQHF.

The chain links TRBV4-1 to TRBJ1-4; a weak D match, TRBD1 (5 bases). The CDR3 loop spans 19 amino acids. V lost 1 base to trimming and J lost 2 bases, with 20 bases between them. The germline V gene encodes CDR1 MGHRA and CDR2 YSYEKL. The CDR3: CASSQVMGGSGPTNEKLFF. The CDR3 bases are TGCGCCAGCAGCCAAGTCATGGGGGGATCGGGTCCGACTAATGAAAAACTGTTTTTT.

The J gene is TRBJ1-2, the V gene TRBV11-2; TRBD1 agrees at 9 bases. V trimming: 0 bases; J trimming: 7 bases; junction bases outside the gene matches: 3. The CDR3 runs to 14 residues. Germline lookup yields CDR1 SGHAT and CDR2 FQNNGV. The CDR3 DNA reads as TGTGCCAGCAGCTTAGATCGGACAGGGGTTGGCTACACCTTC. Translated, it gives CASSLDRTGVGYTF.

CDR3 bases: TGTGCCAGCAGCACGGGGGAGAGCACAGATACGCAGTATTTT. It is translated as CASSTGESTDTQYF. The rearrangement joins TRBV11-1 to TRBJ2-3; D is possibly TRBD2 (6 bases). Trimming removed 5 bases at V and 0 bases at J, with 9 bases between. The CDR3 sequence is 14 residues long. CDR1 is SGHAT and CDR2 is FQDESV in the germline V gene (reference sequence).

V is TRBV28 and J is TRBJ1-4; D is unclear. This CDR3 is 16 amino acids long. Per germline, CDR1 MDHEN and CDR2 SYDVKM. With 4 bases removed from V and 4 bases from J, the gap between germline ends came to 16 bases. The CDR3 DNA reads TGTGCCAGCAGTTCGACACCCGGACGGAATAATGAAAAACTGTTTTTT. This encodes CASSSTPGRNNEKLFF.

This clone appeared once. V is TRBV28 and J is TRBJ1-2; a possible D gene is TRBD1 (5 bases). Germline lookup yields CDR1 MDHEN and CDR2 SYDVKM. V was shortened by 3 bases and J by 2 bases, with 16 bases between the two germline ends. CDR3 length: 16 amino acids. The CDR3 loop reads CASSFKPGRMNYGYTF. The CDR3 coding sequence is TGTGCCAGCAGTTTTAAACCGGGACGAATGAACTATGGCTACACCTTC.

The gene calls are TRBV10-3 and TRBJ2-3; 8 positions match TRBD2. Germline assignment: CDR1 ENHRY and CDR2 SYGVKD. Trimming removed 11 bases from V and 5 bases from J; junction bases left unmatched: 15. This CDR3 has 15 residues. The CDR3 region has the DNA TGTGCCTCCCGGGGGGGCGTGGTGGAAGTAGATACGCAGTATTTT. Residues: CASRGGVVEVDTQYF.

The CDR3 sequence: CASSKTPGTGAYEQYF. The CDR3 DNA reads TGCGCCAGCAGTAAAACCCCCGGGACTGGGGCCTACGAGCAGTACTTC. V is TRBV5-1 and J is TRBJ2-7; a weak D match, TRBD2 (6 bases). The CDR3 runs to 16 residues. V lost 5 bases to trimming and J lost 2 bases, with 20 bases between them. The germline CDR1 and CDR2 sequences are SGHRS and YFSETQ.

This chain connects TRBV7-8 to TRBJ2-1; 7 nucleotides match TRBD2. This CDR3 contains 15 residues. J lost 4 bases, V lost 5 bases, and 8 bases had no gene match. Germline lookup yields CDR1 SGHVS and CDR2 FQNEAQ. In DNA, the CDR3 is TGTGCCAGCAGCCTGGGGAGGGCCCCATACAATGAGCAGTTCTTC. Its translation is CASSLGRAPYNEQFF.

As to this clone: This CDR3 is also generated by other DNA sequences in the sample. This chain joins TRBV10-2 and TRBJ1-2; D remains ambiguous. Looked up from germline, CDR1 is WSHSY and CDR2 is SAAADI. The CDR3 contains 11 residues. Trimming stripped 3 bases from V and 5 bases from J, with 4 bases between. Here the CDR3 reads CASSEGYGYTF. As DNA, the CDR3 is TGCGCCAGCAGTGAAGGATATGGCTACACCTTC.

The rearrangement links TRBV4-3 to TRBJ2-7; D is perhaps TRBD1 (6 bases). V dropped 1 base and J dropped 0 bases, with 13 bases sitting between them. Germline V CDR1 and CDR2: LGHNA, YSLEER. The CDR3 runs 16 residues. CDR3 amino acids: CASSQGGRTVSYEQYF. CDR3 DNA: TGCGCCAGCAGCCAAGGTGGTCGGACAGTCTCCTACGAGCAGTACTTC.

V gene TRBV6-5 combines with J gene TRBJ1-2; 7 nucleotides line up with TRBD1. The V segment lost 0 bases and the J segment 4 bases; nucleotides outside the gene matches: 2. Germline V gives CDR1 MNHEY, CDR2 SVGAGI. The CDR3 has 14 residues. Written as DNA, the CDR3 is TGTGCCAGCAGTTACTCGAACAGGGGCTATGGCTACACCTTC. This gives the protein CASSYSNRGYGYTF.

The rearrangement joins TRBV11-2 to TRBJ2-7, with unresolved D. The germline V and J ends were trimmed by 2 bases and 4 bases, with 15 bases remaining between them. The CDR3 loop spans 15 amino acids. Germline V gene lookup returns CDR1 SGHAT and CDR2 FQNNGV. The CDR3 region has the DNA TGTGCCAGCAGCTTAAATATCGGTGATCGTTACGAGCAGTACTTC. This translates into CASSLNIGDRYEQYF.